The 21 T cell receptor beta chains presented below share a single source sample, sequenced in a study of blood T cell repertoires in COVID-19. Some clones are missing from TCRdb's copy, which holds only in-frame ones; the method was immunoSEQ multiplex PCR. The sample contains about 200,000 clones, about 93% of which appear only once. The specimen was peripheral blood. The receptors were gathered from a man aged 45-65 years with acute or convalescent COVID-19.

The chain combines TRBV30 with TRBJ1-6; TRBD1 might be the D (5 bases). This CDR3 region has 14 residues. Trimming stripped 3 bases from V and 9 bases from J, with 15 bases between. Germline V gene lookup returns CDR1 GTSNPN and CDR2 SVGIG (reference sequence). The CDR3 nucleotides are TGTGCCTGGAGGCCCGGGCAGGGTGTTTCACCCCTCCACTTT. Translating it yields CAWRPGQGVSPLHF.

The V call is TRBV3-1 (or the pseudogene TRBV3-2), the J call TRBJ2-7; 8 positions agree with TRBD1. Germline lookup yields CDR1 LGHDT and CDR2 YNNKEL (reference sequence). After removal of 5 bases from V and 2 bases from J, the junction contained 8 bases not matched to a gene. The CDR3 sequence is 15 residues long. This CDR3 reads CASSFGTGATYEQYF. DNA of the CDR3: TGTGCCAGCAGCTTTGGGACAGGCGCAACCTACGAGCAGTACTTC.

The rearrangement links TRBV5-4 to TRBJ2-1; the match to TRBD2 covers 8 bases. This CDR3 is 15 amino acids long. The germline V gene encodes CDR1 SGHNT and CDR2 YYREEE (reference sequence). V shed 0 bases and J 7 bases; nucleotides not matched to a gene: 6. DNA for the CDR3: TGTGCCAGCAGCTTGGGTGGACTAGCCACGAATGAGCAGTTCTTC. This codes for CASSLGGLATNEQFF.

The rearrangement joins TRBV28 to TRBJ2-7, with D possibly TRBD2 on 6 matching bases. The CDR3 covers 19 residues. CDR1 and CDR2 from the germline V gene are MDHEN and SYDVKM. V lost 3 bases to trimming and J lost 0 bases, with 24 bases between them. CDR3 DNA sequence: TGTGCCAGCAGTTTCCCCCAGACTAGTCTAGTATACGACTCCTACGAGCAGTACTTC. This codes for CASSFPQTSLVYDSYEQYF.

This chain links TRBV7-2 with TRBJ2-3; 7 bases map to TRBD1. The germline gives CDR1 SGHTA, CDR2 FQGNSA. This CDR3 spans 14 amino acids. The V gene end was trimmed by 8 bases and the J gene end by 2 bases; junction bases not matched to a gene: 7. The CDR3 loop is CASRQGPFTDTQYF. The CDR3 nucleotides read TGTGCCAGCCGACAGGGCCCTTTCACAGATACGCAGTATTTT.

The chain carries TRBV21-1 and TRBJ2-1; the D call in the table, TRBD2, was not verified against the DNA. TRBV21-1 is a pseudogene. The CDR3 is made up of 16 amino acids. The CDR3 coding sequence is TGTGCCAGCCAGTGGGGCGAGCGGGGCCACTACAATGAGCAGTTCTTC. Amino acid sequence: CASQWGERGHYNEQFF.

The CDR3 DNA is TGTGCCAGCAGTTTCCTGGAGTATGGCTACACCTTC. The encoded protein is CASSFLEYGYTF. The chain couples TRBV28 to TRBJ1-2; the D is unclear. Trimming left V 3 bases short and J 5 bases short, with 7 bases between. Per germline, CDR1 MDHEN and CDR2 SYDVKM. This CDR3 is built from 12 residues.

The V and J genes are TRBV7-2 and TRBJ1-1; perhaps TRBD1 as D (6 bases). V shed 6 bases and J shed 3 bases, with 8 bases lying between them. Germline V gives CDR1 SGHTA, CDR2 FQGNSA. This CDR3 is 12 amino acids long. The CDR3 loop reads CASRYRDTEAFF. In DNA form, the CDR3 reads TGTGCCAGCAGGTACAGGGACACTGAAGCTTTCTTT. Full variable domain (outside the CDR3, taken from reference TRBV7-2 and TRBJ1-1): GAGVSQSPSNKVTEKGKDVELRCDPISGHTALYWYRQSLGQGLEFLIYFQGNSAPDKSGLPSDRFSAERTGGSVSTLTIQRTQQEDSAVYLCASRYRDTEAFFGQGTRLTVV.

This clone was observed a single time. The chain employs TRBV18 and TRBJ2-5; D possibly corresponds to TRBD1 (5 bases). Germline CDR1 KGHSH, CDR2 LQKENI. V gave up 0 bases and J gave up 0 bases, with 11 bases separating them. There are 16 residues in the CDR3. The CDR3 DNA reads TGTGCCAGCTCACCACCGGCTCGGACACACCAAGAGACCCAGTACTTC. Amino acids: CASSPPARTHQETQYF.

The rearrangement links TRBV3-1 (or the pseudogene TRBV3-2) to TRBJ2-1; D unclear. The length of the CDR3 is 15 residues. In germline, CDR1 is LGHDT, CDR2 YNNKEL (reference sequence). V was shortened by 6 bases and J by 4 bases, with 16 bases between the two germline ends. The DNA of the CDR3 is TGTGCCAGCAGGCAAACCGGTACAGTGTACAATGAGCAGTTCTTC. It encodes CASRQTGTVYNEQFF.

This rearrangement joins TRBV28 to TRBJ2-5, with 10 nucleotides matching TRBD1. This CDR3 comprises 17 residues. The germline gives CDR1 MDHEN, CDR2 SYDVKM. The V and J ends lost 3 bases and 5 bases, in that order; junction bases with no gene match: 12. DNA for the CDR3: TGTGCCAGCAGTTTTGGGCTGACAGGGGGCTCCCTGGAGACCCAGTACTTC. Its protein product is CASSFGLTGGSLETQYF.

The chain joins TRBV4-1 to TRBJ2-5; a possible D gene is TRBD2 (6 bases). CDR1 and CDR2 from the germline V gene are MGHRA and YSYEKL. The V end was cut by 2 bases, the J end by 6 bases, with 13 bases between. This CDR3 is built from 14 residues. CDR3 sequence (DNA): TGCGCCAGCAGCCAACTAGCGATACGGAAGACCCAGTACTTC. It yields the protein CASSQLAIRKTQYF.

The rearrangement joins TRBV4-3 to TRBJ1-3, with TRBD1 matching 7 bases. The CDR3 runs 17 residues. With V trimmed by 0 bases and J by 3 bases, 8 bases remained unmatched. Germline lookup yields CDR1 LGHNA and CDR2 YSLEER. The CDR3 sequence is CASSQDSRQGFGNTIYF. The CDR3, as DNA: TGCGCCAGCAGCCAAGATTCGAGACAGGGCTTTGGAAACACCATATATTTT.

A single count supports this clone. The chain couples TRBV6-5 to TRBJ1-4; no clear D. This CDR3 is built from 15 residues. CDR1 is MNHEY and CDR2 is SVGAGI in the germline V gene. Trimming removed 0 bases from V and 0 bases from J, with 5 bases in between. Here the CDR3 reads CASSYSAATNEKLFF. The CDR3 nucleotides are TGTGCCAGCAGTTACTCGGCAGCAACTAATGAAAAACTGTTTTTT.

The chain combines TRBV10-3 with TRBJ1-5; TRBD1 might be the D (5 bases). This CDR3 is 14 amino acids long. V lost 3 bases, J lost 2 bases, and 8 bases lay in between. Germline CDR1 and CDR2: ENHRY and SYGVKD. The CDR3 region has the DNA TGTGCCATCAGTGACGGGGGTCGCAATCAGCCCCAGCATTTT. Protein product: CAISDGGRNQPQHF.

This sequence joins TRBV5-4 and TRBJ1-4; D uncertain. The germline V gene encodes CDR1 SGHNT and CDR2 YYREEE (reference sequence). CDR3 length equals 14 residues. Trimming took 0 bases from V and 7 from J, leaving 10 bases between them. CDR3 region: CASSLDREGEKLFF. The DNA of the CDR3 is TGTGCCAGCAGCTTGGATCGGGAAGGTGAAAAACTGTTTTTT.

The chain joins TRBV3-1 (or the pseudogene TRBV3-2) to TRBJ2-5, with 14 nucleotides matching TRBD2. The CDR3 runs to 16 residues. The ends lost 4 bases at V and 3 bases at J; junction bases unmatched: 4. The germline V gene encodes CDR1 LGHDT and CDR2 YNNKEL (reference sequence). The CDR3 region is CASSPLTSGGEETQYF. CDR3 bases: TGTGCCAGCAGCCCGTTGACTAGCGGGGGGGAAGAGACCCAGTACTTC.

The V call is TRBV10-3, the J call TRBJ1-5, with D unresolved. From germline, CDR1 is ENHRY and CDR2 SYGVKD. The CDR3 is 14 amino acids. V lost 0 bases and J lost 4, with 7 bases in between. The CDR3 spells CAISESTVNQPQHF. The CDR3 nucleotides read TGTGCCATCAGTGAGTCAACAGTTAATCAGCCCCAGCATTTT.

In this sample, this clone turned up a few times. This sequence joins TRBV9 and TRBJ1-1; maybe TRBD1 (6 bases). V was cut by 3 bases and J by 2 bases, with 14 bases left in between. The germline V gene encodes CDR1 SGDLS and CDR2 YYNGEE. The CDR3 has 15 amino acids. The CDR3 loop is CASSASGDINTEAFF. For the CDR3, the DNA is TGTGCCAGCAGCGCTAGCGGGGACATAAACACTGAAGCTTTCTTT. Filled out from reference TRBV9 and TRBJ1-1, the complete variable domain reads DSGVTQTPKHLITATGQRVTLRCSPRSGDLSVYWYQQSLDQGLQFLIQYYNGEERAKGNILERFSAQQFPDLHSELNLSSLELGDSALYFCASSASGDINTEAFFGQGTRLTVV.

The CDR3 coding sequence is TGCGCCAGCAGCTTGGTAGCATACCAAGCCGGGGAGCTGTTTTTT. The encoded protein is CASSLVAYQAGELFF. The J gene is TRBJ2-2, the V gene TRBV5-1; D unresolved. Germline V gives CDR1 SGHRS, CDR2 YFSETQ. CDR3 length: 15 amino acids. The ends were cut back, 0 bases at V and 6 bases at J, with 12 bases in the middle.

The chain carries TRBV4-1 and TRBJ2-1; 11 bases map to TRBD2. V shed 2 bases, J shed 6 bases, and the junction held 3 bases outside the gene matches. CDR3 length equals 15 residues. From germline, CDR1 is MGHRA and CDR2 YSYEKL. CDR3 bases: TGCGCCAGCAGCCAACTCACTAGCGGGAGCAATGAGCAGTTCTTC. This translates into CASSQLTSGSNEQFF.